This passage covers 19 T cell receptor beta chains from one sample sequenced in a study of shared clonotypes between healthy human individuals. Assay: immunoSEQ multiplex PCR; the TCRdb copy retains only in-frame clones and omits some. Seen here are 1.4 million to 1.5 million clones, roughly 96% observed once, and the top ten hold approximately 1.2%. Sequencing input: naive CD4+ T cells sorted from blood. Documented subset: CD45RA+ positively selected. These receptors were obtained from a man younger than 45 in good health.

The V and J genes are TRBV27 and TRBJ2-5; D might be TRBD1 (6 bases). V was cut by 4 bases and J by 4 bases, with 10 bases left in between. CDR1 and CDR2 (germline): MNHEY, SMNVEV (reference sequence). The CDR3 is made up of 13 amino acids. For the CDR3, the DNA is TGTGCCAGCAGTTCCGCCAGGGGAGAGACCCAGTACTTC. Translation gives CASSSARGETQYF.

This sequence joins TRBV10-1 and TRBJ1-5, with D unclear. The CDR3 covers 12 residues. Germline values: CDR1 WNHNN, CDR2 SYGVQD (reference sequence). The CDR3: CAFLTGAQPQHF. CDR3 nucleotides: TGCGCTTTTTTGACGGGAGCTCAGCCCCAGCATTTT.

This sequence joins TRBV15 and TRBJ1-5, with D uncertain. The length of the CDR3 is 14 residues. Germline V gene data show CDR1 as LNHNV and CDR2 as YYDKDF (reference sequence). The V gene lost 1 base and the J gene lost 3 bases, with 7 bases spanning the gap. This chain's CDR3 is CATSRGPNNQPQHF. CDR3 in DNA: TGTGCCACCAGCAGAGGACCGAACAATCAGCCCCAGCATTTT.

The chain joins TRBV28 to TRBJ1-3; no firm D call. The CDR3 has 14 residues. CDR1 and CDR2 from the germline V gene are MDHEN and SYDVKM. V was cut by 6 bases and J by 0 bases, with 9 bases left in between. The CDR3 spells CASRRHSSGNTIYF. The CDR3 DNA reads as TGTGCCAGCAGGCGGCATAGCTCTGGAAACACCATATATTTT.

J is TRBJ1-3 and V is TRBV5-1; no definite D call. This CDR3 region has 13 residues. Trimming pared 3 bases from V and 2 bases from J, leaving 6 bases between. Germline V CDR1 and CDR2: SGHRS, YFSETQ. CDR3 protein: CASSSTPGNTIYF. CDR3 sequence (DNA): TGCGCCAGCAGCTCGACCCCTGGAAACACCATATATTTT.

The chain carries TRBV15 and TRBJ1-5; a weak D match, TRBD1 (5 bases). The V and J ends lost 7 bases and 0 bases respectively, with 19 bases between them. This CDR3 contains 17 residues. Germline-derived CDR1 and CDR2 are LNHNV and YYDKDF (reference sequence). CDR3 sequence (DNA): TGTGCCACCAAAGGGGTAGGGACGCCATATAGCAATCAGCCCCAGCATTTT. Protein sequence: CATKGVGTPYSNQPQHF.

The V and J genes are TRBV11-2 and TRBJ2-1; D ambiguous. The CDR3 contains 13 residues. Germline V CDR1 and CDR2: SGHAT, FQNNGV. Trimming stripped 2 bases from V and 4 bases from J, with 6 bases between. Here the CDR3 DNA reads TGTGCCAGCAGCTTACCGGTATACAATGAGCAGTTCTTC. Protein sequence: CASSLPVYNEQFF.

The rearrangement joins TRBV5-1 to TRBJ1-2; D unclear. V lost 1 base to trimming and J lost 2 bases, with 12 bases between them. The CDR3 runs to 15 residues. Germline V CDR1 and CDR2: SGHRS, YFSETQ. The DNA of the CDR3 is TGCGCCAGCAGCTTGACAGCGACAACGAACTATGGCTACACCTTC. The encoded protein is CASSLTATTNYGYTF. The full variable domain, in which reference TRBV5-1 and TRBJ1-2 provide the parts outside the CDR3, is KAGVTQTPRYLIKTRGQQVTLSCSPISGHRSVSWYQQTPGQGLQFLFEYFSETQRNKGNFPGRFSGRQFSNSRSEMNVSTLELGDSALYLCASSLTATTNYGYTFGSGTRLTVV.

The V and J genes are TRBV9 and TRBJ1-6; unclear D gene. The CDR3 runs to 13 residues. The V gene's germline CDR1 is SGDLS and CDR2 YYNGEE. Deletions cut 3 bases from V and 6 bases from J, with 7 bases between. The CDR3 loop reads CASSAHLNSPLHF. The DNA of the CDR3 is TGTGCCAGCAGCGCGCACCTTAATTCACCCCTCCACTTT.

The V and J genes are TRBV27 and TRBJ2-4; 7 bases line up with TRBD2. The germline CDR1 and CDR2 sequences are MNHEY and SMNVEV (reference sequence). The CDR3 sequence is 14 residues long. V shed 2 bases, J shed 6 bases, and the junction held 4 bases outside the gene matches. The CDR3 spells CASSLGGEGNIQYF. The CDR3 DNA follows: TGTGCCAGCAGTTTAGGAGGGGAGGGAAACATTCAGTACTTC.

On this clone: This same CDR3 is encoded by further DNA sequences in the sample. In nucleotides, the CDR3 is TGTGCCAGCAGCGTAGGGGGAGACGAGCAGTACTTC. Protein sequence: CASSVGGDEQYF. This sequence joins TRBV9 and TRBJ2-7; weak D call: TRBD2 (5 bases). Germline values: CDR1 SGDLS, CDR2 YYNGEE. Trimming took 0 bases from V and 5 from J, leaving 6 bases between them. The length of the CDR3 is 12 residues.

The rearrangement uses TRBV30 and TRBJ2-1, with D unresolved. Trimming shortened V by 0 bases and J by 7 bases, and 13 bases separated the two germline ends. From germline, CDR1 is GTSNPN and CDR2 SVGIG (reference sequence). The CDR3 totals 14 residues. CDR3 residues: CAWSVPRLRNEQFF. CDR3 DNA: TGTGCCTGGAGTGTACCACGCTTGAGGAATGAGCAGTTCTTC.

The rearrangement links TRBV28 to TRBJ2-7; TRBD2 matches 11 bases. The trim removed 4 bases at V and 3 bases at J, leaving 8 bases unmatched. Germline V CDR1 and CDR2: MDHEN, SYDVKM. There are 16 residues in the CDR3. CDR3 DNA sequence: TGTGCCAGCAGTTCGGCGACTAGCGGGATCCGCTACGAGCAGTACTTC. Protein sequence: CASSSATSGIRYEQYF. Full variable domain (missing parts from reference TRBV28 and TRBJ2-7): DVKVTQSSRYLVKRTGEKVFLECVQDMDHENMFWYRQDPGLGLRLIYFSYDVKMKEKGDIPEGYSVSREKKERFSLILESASTNQTSMYLCASSSATSGIRYEQYFGPGTRLTVT.

The chain has TRBV5-1 and TRBJ2-3, with D unresolved. Trimming stripped 2 bases from V and 2 bases from J, with 15 bases between. Germline V gene sequence: CDR1 SGHRS, CDR2 YFSETQ. There are 16 residues in the CDR3. The CDR3 coding sequence is TGCGCCAGCAGCTTAAGGACGGCAACTTCCACAGATACGCAGTATTTT. It specifies CASSLRTATSTDTQYF.

The rearrangement uses TRBV6-1 and TRBJ2-7, with 7 bases identical to TRBD1. This CDR3 is built from 15 residues. From germline, CDR1 is MNHNS and CDR2 SASEGT. V lost 4 bases, J lost 1 base, and 7 bases stayed unmatched. In DNA, the CDR3 is TGTGCCAGCAGTGGACGACAGGGTCTTTCCTACGAGCAGTACTTC. Amino acids: CASSGRQGLSYEQYF.

The chain recombines TRBV7-7 with TRBJ2-1; no clear D. CDR1 and CDR2 (germline): SSHAT, FNYEAQ (reference sequence). Trimming pared 1 base from V and 9 bases from J, leaving 4 bases between. The length of the CDR3 is 11 residues. CDR3 nucleotide sequence: TGTGCCAGCAGCTTAGACACTGAGCAGTTCTTC. Protein product: CASSLDTEQFF.

This chain uses TRBV19 with TRBJ2-6; unclear D gene. Germline assignment: CDR1 LNHDA and CDR2 SQIVND (reference sequence). The germline V and J ends were trimmed by 7 bases and 0 bases, with 13 bases remaining between them. The CDR3 runs to 16 residues. The CDR3 protein is CASNRVDSSGANVLTF. The CDR3 bases are TGTGCCAGTAACCGGGTCGACTCCTCTGGGGCCAACGTCCTGACTTTC.

This chain joins TRBV5-1 and TRBJ2-7; the D gene is possibly TRBD1 (5 bases). The CDR3 has 14 amino acids. Germline V gives CDR1 SGHRS, CDR2 YFSETQ. V lost 1 base to trimming and J lost 3 bases, with 11 bases between them. The CDR3 DNA is TGCGCCAGCAGCTTGTCGCAGGGTCTCTACGAGCAGTACTTC. Its protein product is CASSLSQGLYEQYF.

This chain connects TRBV5-1 to TRBJ2-7; 8 positions agree with TRBD1. J lost 0 bases, V lost 2 bases, and 13 bases had no gene match. This CDR3 is built from 18 residues. Germline V CDR1 and CDR2: SGHRS, YFSETQ. CDR3 DNA sequence: TGCGCCAGCAGCTTTGGCAGGGGGCATTCTTCAAACTCCTACGAGCAGTACTTC. Translation: CASSFGRGHSSNSYEQYF. Full variable domain (rest looked up from reference TRBV5-1 and TRBJ2-7): KAGVTQTPRYLIKTRGQQVTLSCSPISGHRSVSWYQQTPGQGLQFLFEYFSETQRNKGNFPGRFSGRQFSNSRSEMNVSTLELGDSALYLCASSFGRGHSSNSYEQYFGPGTRLTVT.